One TCR beta chain is described in this entry. Original handling: Amplification of reference gene primers provided the estimated nucleated cell counts. Profiled with immunoSEQ multiplex PCR; TCRdb holds only in-frame clones, not every one. V and J calls and clone size come straight from that table; D and trimming were deduced from the DNA. Of 15,000 to 20,000 clones listed, around 90% were seen once; the top ten hold about 50%. This record belongs to a study of blood T cell repertoires in COVID-19. On the study more broadly: The study drew acute and convalescent COVID-19 samples from the United States, Italy and Spain. T cells, B-cell-depleted T cells, or PBMCs provided the cDNA or gDNA that served as material.

This CDR3 region has 16 residues. The germline gives CDR1 KGHSH, CDR2 LQKENI. V was trimmed by 0 bases and J by 8 bases, leaving 16 bases between them. The rearrangement uses TRBV18 and TRBJ1-4, with D tentatively TRBD1 (6 bases). The sequenced sample was peripheral blood. The TCR was taken from a human donor in a cohort sampled during active COVID-19. The CDR3 sequence is CASSPPSTGSVEKLFF. The CDR3 bases are TGTGCCAGCTCACCACCCTCAACAGGGTCGGTGGAAAAACTGTTTTTT.